Below, 28 T cell receptor beta chains from the same sample are listed, as sequenced in a study of cytomegalovirus exposure and HLA in healthy donors (dated by TCRdb to the late 2010s). The protocol used for the library was the immunoSEQ multiplex PCR assay. For the multiplex PCR, a mixture combining 60 forward primers for TCR Vbeta segments and 13 reverse primers for TCR Jbeta segments was used. The source is immuneACCESS, and TCRdb retained only in-frame sequences with V and J called. Part of the clones is not carried over; for the studies checked, unresolved V genes explain less than half of this, and the remainder is unexplained. Present in this sample are 160,000 or so clones, less than 90% of which were seen just once. In total, the top ten clones hold roughly 1.9% of the sample. What was sequenced was PBMCs. The receptors shown here come from a man younger than 35 in good health and CMV-seronegative.

The chain combines TRBV2 with TRBJ2-3; tentative D call: TRBD1 (6 bases). The V end lost 6 bases, the J end lost 0 bases, and 13 bases lay between the germline ends. Germline V gene lookup returns CDR1 SNHLY and CDR2 FYNNEI. CDR3 length: 15 amino acids. The DNA for the CDR3 is TGTGCCAGCAGAGTACAGGGCGGGAGCACAGATACGCAGTATTTT. This sequence encodes CASRVQGGSTDTQYF.

This chain uses TRBV2 with TRBJ1-6; tentatively, D is TRBD1 (5 bases). V was pared by 2 bases and J by 6 bases, with 8 bases between. This CDR3 is built from 14 residues. Germline-derived CDR1 and CDR2 are SNHLY and FYNNEI. This CDR3 is CASSESTVNSPLHF. The CDR3 coding sequence is TGTGCCAGCAGTGAATCGACAGTTAATTCACCCCTCCACTTT.

The chain couples TRBV18 to TRBJ2-7, with TRBD1 as a possible D gene (6 bases). The CDR3 consists of 16 residues. V was cut by 3 bases and J by 5 bases, with 20 bases left in between. The germline V gene encodes CDR1 KGHSH and CDR2 LQKENI. CDR3 sequence reads: CASSPQRTEQGNEQYF. Written as DNA, the CDR3 is TGTGCCAGCTCACCCCAGAGGACAGAACAAGGGAACGAGCAGTACTTC.

The CDR3 loop reads CASSLDLAGRGNEQFF. DNA for the CDR3: TGCGCCAGCAGCTTGGACCTAGCGGGCAGGGGCAATGAGCAGTTCTTC. The chain has TRBV5-1 and TRBJ2-1; 8 positions agree with TRBD2. The CDR3 is 16 amino acids. The V gene's germline CDR1 is SGHRS and CDR2 YFSETQ. With V trimmed by 0 bases and J by 6 bases, 8 bases remained unmatched.

The V gene is TRBV14, the J gene TRBJ1-2; TRBD1 matches 7 bases. J gave up 4 bases and V 4 bases, and 6 bases lay outside the gene matches. Germline V gene sequence: CDR1 SGHDN, CDR2 FVKESK. This CDR3 is 14 amino acids long. In DNA, the CDR3 is TGTGCCAGCAGCCGATCATACAGGGGCTATGGCTACACCTTC. Translation gives CASSRSYRGYGYTF.

This clone was seen only once. The chain carries TRBV4-2 and TRBJ2-2; TRBD2 aligns across 9 bases. There are 17 residues in the CDR3. V trimming: 0 bases; J trimming: 6 bases; junction bases outside the gene matches: 8. The V gene's germline CDR1 is LGHNA and CDR2 YNFKEQ. For the CDR3, the DNA is TGTGCCAGCAGCCAAGAAAGTAGCGGGGGCGGGGCCGGGGAGCTGTTTTTT. Protein: CASSQESSGGGAGELFF.

This sequence joins TRBV27 and TRBJ2-7; tentatively, D is TRBD1 (6 bases). V lost 10 bases and J lost 7, with 20 bases in between. CDR1 is MNHEY and CDR2 is SMNVEV in the germline V gene (reference sequence). The CDR3 sequence is 13 residues long. The CDR3 sequence is CATRQAFGREQYF. CDR3 in DNA: TGTGCCACCCGACAGGCCTTTGGCAGGGAGCAGTACTTC.

This chain joins TRBV7-9 and TRBJ1-2; TRBD1 matches at 9 bases. Losses at the gene ends were 3 bases for V and 1 base for J; bases not matched to a gene: 6. The CDR3 spans 16 residues. Looked up from germline, CDR1 is SEHNR and CDR2 is FQNEAQ (reference sequence). In DNA form, the CDR3 reads TGTGCCAGCAGCTTTGACAGGGGGTTAGGTAACTATGGCTACACCTTC. Amino acids: CASSFDRGLGNYGYTF.

This chain's CDR3 is CASSPDSRGGYTF. Written as DNA, the CDR3 is TGCGCCAGCAGCCCGGACAGCCGAGGGGGCTACACCTTC. This chain uses TRBV5-1 with TRBJ1-2; perhaps TRBD1 as D (6 bases). This CDR3 has 13 amino acids. V lost 4 bases to trimming and J lost 8 bases, with 15 bases between them. Germline-derived CDR1 and CDR2 are SGHRS and YFSETQ. Combining the CDR3 with reference TRBV5-1 and TRBJ1-2 gives the whole variable domain KAGVTQTPRYLIKTRGQQVTLSCSPISGHRSVSWYQQTPGQGLQFLFEYFSETQRNKGNFPGRFSGRQFSNSRSEMNVSTLELGDSALYLCASSPDSRGGYTFGSGTRLTVV.

The chain has TRBV13 and TRBJ1-1; 7 nucleotides match TRBD1. The germline gives CDR1 PRHDT, CDR2 FYEKMQ (reference sequence). The junction had 4 bases not matched to a gene; V was cut back by 5 bases and J by 4 bases. The CDR3 is 13 amino acids. The CDR3 protein is CASSAQGGTEAFF. The CDR3 coding sequence is TGTGCCAGCAGCGCCCAGGGGGGCACTGAAGCTTTCTTT.

V is TRBV7-8 and J is TRBJ2-6; D possibly corresponds to TRBD2 (6 bases). V lost 8 bases, J lost 4 bases, and 15 bases lay in between. Germline CDR1 is SGHVS and CDR2 is FQNEAQ. The CDR3 runs 15 residues. DNA of the CDR3: TGTGCCAGCGGAGGAGGGGCGCCCGGGGCCAACGTCCTGACTTTC. Protein: CASGGGAPGANVLTF.

The chain uses TRBV5-1 and TRBJ2-3; TRBD2 matches at 8 bases. The V gene end was trimmed by 4 bases and the J gene end by 6 bases; junction bases not matched to a gene: 10. The germline gives CDR1 SGHRS, CDR2 YFSETQ. This CDR3 is 15 amino acids long. In nucleotides, the CDR3 is TGCGCCAGCAGCCCGGGACTAGGCCGAGGGGATACGCAGTATTTT. This codes for CASSPGLGRGDTQYF.

The chain combines TRBV7-3 with TRBJ2-5, with D possibly matching TRBD2 (5 bases). Germline CDR1 SGHTA, CDR2 FQGTGA. The V and J ends lost 5 bases and 6 bases respectively, with 13 bases between them. The CDR3 has 13 amino acids. The CDR3 loop is CASSLVDGKTQYF. The DNA of the CDR3 is TGTGCCAGCAGCCTGGTCGACGGGAAGACCCAGTACTTC.

V gene TRBV5-1 combines with J gene TRBJ1-5; possibly TRBD1 for D (6 bases). The length of the CDR3 is 16 residues. The germline V gene encodes CDR1 SGHRS and CDR2 YFSETQ. V gave up 1 base and J gave up 1 base, with 12 bases separating them. The CDR3 sequence is CASSLISTGSNQPQHF. The CDR3 region has the DNA TGCGCCAGCAGCTTGATTTCCACAGGGAGCAATCAGCCCCAGCATTTT.

This chain joins TRBV6-5 and TRBJ1-2, with 7 bases matching TRBD1. The CDR3 loop spans 14 amino acids. Germline V lookup: CDR1 MNHEY, CDR2 SVGAGI. J gave up 3 bases and V 0 bases, and 1 base lay outside the gene matches. The CDR3 sequence: CASSYSQGYYGYTF. In DNA form, the CDR3 reads TGTGCCAGCAGTTACTCACAGGGGTACTATGGCTACACCTTC.

V usage is TRBV10-3 and J usage is TRBJ1-2; D uncertain. CDR1 is ENHRY and CDR2 is SYGVKD in the germline V gene. This CDR3 contains 14 residues. Trimming pared 3 bases from V and 5 bases from J, leaving 13 bases between. CDR3 region: CAISDPAGYYGYTF. CDR3 DNA sequence: TGTGCCATCAGTGATCCGGCGGGATATTATGGCTACACCTTC.

This clone was observed many times. The chain couples TRBV5-8 to TRBJ2-1, with TRBD2 matching over 8 bases. The V gene end was trimmed by 0 bases and the J gene end by 0 bases; junction bases not matched to a gene: 8. Germline V gives CDR1 SGHTS, CDR2 YDEGEE. The CDR3 spans 18 residues. CDR3 sequence: CASSLEGLGLSSYNEQFF. The CDR3 DNA reads TGTGCCAGCAGCTTGGAGGGACTAGGACTTAGCTCCTACAATGAGCAGTTCTTC.

As to this clone: A read error may produce the germline difference seen at one junction end. The CDR3 here is CSSSSTNNEQYF. In nucleotides, the CDR3 is TGTTCCAGCAGCTCCACTAATAACGAGCAGTACTTC. The chain uses TRBV7-9 and TRBJ2-7, with D unclear. Germline CDR1 reads SEHNR; CDR2 reads FQNEAQ (reference sequence). The CDR3 length is 12 residues.

The chain combines TRBV18 with TRBJ2-3; TRBD1 matches at 7 bases. Unmatched junction bases numbered 6, after V lost 5 bases and J lost 1 base. The CDR3 is made up of 15 amino acids. The germline gives CDR1 KGHSH, CDR2 LQKENI. CDR3 in DNA: TGTGCCAGCTCAGTCCGGGACAGTCGCACAGATACGCAGTATTTT. Translated, it gives CASSVRDSRTDTQYF. Full variable domain (rest looked up from reference TRBV18 and TRBJ2-3): NAGVMQNPRHLVRRRGQEARLRCSPMKGHSHVYWYRQLPEEGLKFMVYLQKENIIDESGMPKERFSAEFPKEGPSILRIQQVVRGDSAAYFCASSVRDSRTDTQYFGPGTRLTVL.

This chain links TRBV6-1 with TRBJ2-5, with TRBD2 matching over 8 bases. Unmatched junction bases numbered 7, after V lost 8 bases and J lost 2 bases. The CDR3 spans 14 residues. Germline V gives CDR1 MNHNS, CDR2 SASEGT. The CDR3: CASRPGGAQETQYF. CDR3 DNA: TGTGCCAGCCGCCCCGGGGGGGCTCAAGAGACCCAGTACTTC.

The rearrangement joins TRBV10-3 to TRBJ1-4; TRBD1 agrees at 7 bases. J lost 6 bases, V lost 4 bases, and 8 bases had no gene match. The CDR3 consists of 15 residues. From germline, CDR1 is ENHRY and CDR2 SYGVKD. The DNA of the CDR3 is TGTGCCATCAGTGGGAGGGACAGAGTTCATGAAAAACTGTTTTTT. Translated, it gives CAISGRDRVHEKLFF.

J is TRBJ1-2 and V is TRBV25-1, with 9 positions matching TRBD1. The CDR3 loop spans 16 amino acids. Germline V CDR1 and CDR2: MGHDK, SYGVNS. V shed 2 bases, J shed 5 bases, and the junction held 9 bases outside the gene matches. The CDR3 spells CASSEAAGTGRYGYTF. The CDR3 DNA follows: TGTGCCAGCAGTGAAGCCGCAGGGACAGGGAGGTATGGCTACACCTTC.

The V call is TRBV28, the J call TRBJ2-1; 12 bases match TRBD2. V was clipped by 5 bases and J by 9 bases; unmatched bases: 5. The CDR3 is 14 amino acids. The germline CDR1 and CDR2 sequences are MDHEN and SYDVKM. CDR3 amino acids: CASSPSGRVIEQFF. In nucleotides, the CDR3 is TGTGCCAGCAGTCCTAGCGGGAGGGTTATTGAGCAGTTCTTC. The entire variable domain, with the rest obtained from reference TRBV28 and TRBJ2-1, is as follows: DVKVTQSSRYLVKRTGEKVFLECVQDMDHENMFWYRQDPGLGLRLIYFSYDVKMKEKGDIPEGYSVSREKKERFSLILESASTNQTSMYLCASSPSGRVIEQFFGPGTRLTVL.

V and J are TRBV5-4 and TRBJ2-1, with 7 bases matching TRBD2. CDR1 is SGHNT and CDR2 is YYREEE in the germline V gene (reference sequence). The V segment lost 0 bases and the J segment 2 bases; nucleotides outside the gene matches: 2. The CDR3 is made up of 15 amino acids. CDR3 nucleotide sequence: TGTGCCAGCAGCTTGGCAGGGAGGGCCTACAATGAGCAGTTCTTC. It translates to CASSLAGRAYNEQFF.

J is TRBJ1-1 and V is TRBV5-4; 7 positions agree with TRBD1. The CDR3 has 14 residues. V was pared by 3 bases and J by 1 base, with 3 bases of the junction left unmatched. Germline-derived CDR1 and CDR2 are SGHNT and YYREEE (reference sequence). The CDR3 protein is CASSWDRQNTEAFF. CDR3 DNA sequence: TGTGCCAGCAGCTGGGACAGACAGAACACTGAAGCTTTCTTT.

This chain connects TRBV29-1 to TRBJ2-7; the D gene is possibly TRBD1 (6 bases). The CDR3 extends over 13 amino acids. Germline V gene lookup returns CDR1 SQVTM and CDR2 ANQGSEA. Trimming removed 6 bases from V and 2 bases from J, with 14 bases in between. The CDR3, as DNA: TGCAGCGTCGTACAGGGAACGGCCTACGAGCAGTACTTC. Protein sequence: CSVVQGTAYEQYF.

The chain recombines TRBV6-6 with TRBJ1-1, with 9 bases fitting TRBD1. The ends lost 1 base at V and 8 bases at J; junction bases unmatched: 2. CDR1 and CDR2 from the germline V gene are MNHNY and SVGAGI (reference sequence). The CDR3 has 13 residues. The CDR3 nucleotides are TGTGCCAGCAGTTACTGGGACAGGGAGGAAGCTTTCTTT. This encodes CASSYWDREEAFF.

The rearrangement links TRBV6-1 to TRBJ2-5; possible D gene TRBD2, 5 bases. With 4 bases removed from V and 5 bases from J, the gap between germline ends came to 23 bases. The germline CDR1 and CDR2 sequences are MNHNS and SASEGT. The CDR3 runs 17 residues. The CDR3 nucleotides are TGTGCCAGCAGTGGCTCACCCTGGACGAGGGATTTGGAGACCCAGTACTTC. It codes for CASSGSPWTRDLETQYF.